The text below deals with one T cell receptor beta chain. Other DNA variants within this sample encode the same CDR3. Only in-frame clones appear in the TCRdb table, and some are missing; sequencing was by immunoSEQ multiplex PCR. Of roughly 500,000 clones in the sample, 85% to 90% are singletons; the top ten hold about 2%. This sample was included in a study of blood T cell repertoires in COVID-19. This CDR3 contains 13 residues. The germline CDR1 and CDR2 sequences are SEHNR and FQNEAQ (reference sequence). Trimming pared 2 bases from V and 6 bases from J, leaving 8 bases between. The rearrangement links TRBV7-9 to TRBJ1-5; D gene ambiguous. This receptor was identified in a middle-aged woman who had recovered from COVID-19. Sample: PBMCs or T cells enriched from blood (not recorded which). This CDR3 reads CASSLQEGQPQHF. As DNA, the CDR3 is TGTGCCAGCAGCTTACAAGAGGGTCAGCCCCAGCATTTT.